The 27 T cell receptor beta chains given below trace back to one sample, sequenced in a study of T-cell reconstitution after alpha-beta-depleted transplantation in children. Unique molecular identifiers were used to barcode this TCRbeta library. TCRdb redid the calling of the PCR reads with MiXCR, one entry per CDR3 protein. Among about 48,000 distinct CDR3 sequences listed, approximately 6.1% were seen once. The sequencing used PBMCs, mostly from graft donor cells, collected 60 days after TCRalphabeta/CD19-depleted stem cell transplant. These receptors were taken from a female patient aged 2-10 years who had a stem cell transplant for aplastic anemia, so the T cells may come from the graft donor.

This clonotype was detected ten times or more. J is TRBJ2-5 and V is TRBV18; D unclear. Germline CDR1 and CDR2: KGHSH and LQKENI. The CDR3 is 13 amino acids. V lost 2 bases and J 4 bases, leaving 8 bases between the germline ends. CDR3 sequence (DNA): TGTGCCAGCTCACCAAACTATGGAGAGACCCAGTACTTC. Translation: CASSPNYGETQYF.

In this sample, this clonotype turned up many times. The V and J genes are TRBV6-5 and TRBJ2-7; 11 bases are shared with TRBD2. Germline CDR1 reads MNHEY; CDR2 reads SVGAGI. CDR3 length: 14 amino acids. J lost 7 bases, V lost 6 bases, and 8 bases had no gene match. The CDR3 coding sequence is TGTGCCAGCAGCTCAATAGCGGGAGGGTTTGAGCAGTACTTC. It specifies CASSSIAGGFEQYF.

The chain has TRBV5-1 and TRBJ2-7, with 9 nucleotides matching TRBD1. The V and J ends lost 0 bases and 6 bases, in that order; junction bases with no gene match: 10. The CDR3 has 16 residues. Germline V gene data show CDR1 as SGHRS and CDR2 as YFSETQ. CDR3 sequence reads: CASSLAGQPGQGEQYF. The CDR3 DNA reads as TGCGCCAGCAGCTTGGCCGGCCAGCCGGGACAGGGCGAGCAGTACTTC.

A word on this clonotype: A read error may be the cause here, since a much bigger clone is one base away. J is TRBJ2-7 and V is TRBV11-2; 10 nucleotides line up with TRBD2. The CDR3 length is 17 residues. Germline CDR1 is SGHAT and CDR2 is FQNNGV. The CDR3 DNA follows: TGTGGCAGCAGCGTGGCCGCCAGCGGGGGGGCCTTCCACGAGCAGTACTTC. Amino acid sequence: CGSSVAASGGAFHEQYF. Combining the CDR3 with reference TRBV11-2 and TRBJ2-7 gives the whole variable domain EAGVAQSPRYKIIEKRQSVAFWCNPISGHATLYWYQQILGQGPKLLIQFQNNGVVDDSQLPKDRFSAERLKGVDSTLKIQPAKLEDSAVYLCGSSVAASGGAFHEQYFGPGTRLTVT.

This clonotype was seen repeatedly, ten times or more. The CDR3 loop reads CASRNPGAYQPQHF. CDR3 sequence (DNA): TGCGCCAGCAGAAACCCCGGGGCTTATCAGCCCCAGCATTTT. V and J are TRBV23-1 and TRBJ1-5; possibly TRBD1 for D (5 bases). TRBV23-1 is treated as an ORF (open reading frame) with a function not yet certain. Trimming cost V 6 bases and J 5 bases, with 14 bases left between them. This CDR3 is built from 14 residues.

In its sample, this clonotype was seen many times. The V gene is TRBV5-1, the J gene TRBJ2-3; 9 nucleotides line up with TRBD2. Trimming at V came to 3 bases and at J to 1 base, leaving 9 bases not matched to a gene. Germline V lookup: CDR1 SGHRS, CDR2 YFSETQ. The CDR3 is 17 amino acids. The CDR3 DNA reads as TGCGCCAGCAGCTCCGGCGGGGCTAGCGGGGGCACAGATACGCAGTATTTT. This translates into CASSSGGASGGTDTQYF.

This clonotype was found many times. V and J are TRBV6-5 and TRBJ2-7; D might be TRBD2 (5 bases). Germline V gives CDR1 MNHEY, CDR2 SVGAGI. V shed 5 bases and J shed 2 bases, with 13 bases lying between them. CDR3 length: 14 residues. This CDR3 reads CASSSRDLAYEQYF. The DNA for the CDR3 is TGTGCCAGCAGTAGCCGGGATCTAGCCTACGAGCAGTACTTC.

This clonotype was found a few times. The genes are TRBV24-1 and TRBJ2-3, with a possible D match to TRBD2 (6 bases). The germline CDR1 and CDR2 sequences are KGHDR and SFDVKD. The CDR3 consists of 12 residues. The ends were cut back, 10 bases at V and 1 base at J, with 8 bases in the middle. CDR3 nucleotides: TGTGCCACGCGGGACCGCACAGATACGCAGTATTTT. Translated: CATRDRTDTQYF.

The CDR3 DNA sequence: TGTGCCAGCAGCCACGCGACAGGGCTCAATGGGGCCAACGTCCTGACTTTC. Translated: CASSHATGLNGANVLTF. The chain carries TRBV7-9 and TRBJ2-6, with 7 bases that match TRBD1. Germline assignment: CDR1 SEHNR and CDR2 FQNEAQ (reference sequence). V was pared by 5 bases and J by 3 bases, with 10 bases of the junction left unmatched. There are 17 residues in the CDR3.

This clonotype was counted at least ten times. The chain links TRBV20-1 to TRBJ2-1, with 10 bases that match TRBD2. The CDR3 spans 15 residues. Germline V CDR1 and CDR2: DFQATT, SNEGSKA (reference sequence). Trimming cost V 3 bases and J 1 base; bases outside gene matches: 3. DNA of the CDR3: TGCAGTGCTAGCCCTAGCGGGAGATCCTACAATGAGCAGTTCTTC. It translates to CSASPSGRSYNEQFF.

This clonotype was detected ten times or more. The V gene is TRBV7-2, the J gene TRBJ2-1, with D possibly TRBD1 on 5 matching bases. This CDR3 comprises 16 residues. Trimming cost V 5 bases and J 5 bases, with 19 bases left between them. Germline lookup yields CDR1 SGHTA and CDR2 FQGNSA. For the CDR3, the DNA is TGTGCCAGCAGCCCGACAGCTACACAACGAAACAATGAGCAGTTCTTC. As protein: CASSPTATQRNNEQFF.

This clonotype came up a few times. The chain joins TRBV7-9 to TRBJ1-4; 9 bases match TRBD1. There are 15 residues in the CDR3. The V gene's germline CDR1 is SEHNR and CDR2 FQNEAQ (reference sequence). The J segment lost 3 bases and the V segment lost 5 bases, leaving 4 bases of the junction unmatched. CDR3 in amino acids: CASSQRTGANEKLFF. The CDR3 DNA sequence: TGTGCCAGCAGCCAACGGACAGGGGCTAATGAAAAACTGTTTTTT.

As concerns this clonotype: This may come from a read error, since a much larger clone is one base off. This chain uses TRBV27 with TRBJ1-5; D not certain. The CDR3 has 10 residues. CDR1 and CDR2 (germline): MNHEY, SMNVEV (reference sequence). The CDR3 protein is CARFRRPRHF. CDR3 in DNA: TGTGCCAGATTTCGACGGCCCCGGCATTTT.

This clonotype was detected many times. The V gene is TRBV6-2 or TRBV6-3, the J gene TRBJ2-7; 9 bases line up with TRBD1. Germline V lookup: CDR1 MNHEY, CDR2 SVGEGT. The CDR3 length is 12 residues. The junction had 2 bases not matched to a gene; V was cut back by 6 bases and J by 5 bases. The CDR3 nucleotides are TGTGCCAGCAGCCGACAGGGGGACGAGCAGTACTTC. This encodes CASSRQGDEQYF.

This clonotype was picked up many times. The CDR3 region is CSARDRGPSGANVLTF. The CDR3 DNA is TGCAGTGCTAGAGATCGAGGCCCCTCTGGGGCCAACGTCCTGACTTTC. The chain has TRBV20-1 and TRBJ2-6; no firm D call. The CDR3 has 16 residues. The germline gives CDR1 DFQATT, CDR2 SNEGSKA (reference sequence). V was pared by 0 bases and J by 0 bases, with 9 bases between.

Ten or more counts support this clonotype. V gene TRBV12-3 or TRBV12-4 combines with J gene TRBJ2-1, with 13 positions matching TRBD2. The CDR3 is 15 amino acids. Trimming removed 3 bases from V and 8 bases from J; junction bases left unmatched: 4. In DNA, the CDR3 is TGTGCCAGCAGTTTTAGGACTAGCGGGGGAGATGAGCAGTTCTTC. Its translation is CASSFRTSGGDEQFF.

This chain uses TRBV7-2 with TRBJ2-7, with TRBD2 matching over 7 bases. CDR3 length equals 16 residues. Germline CDR1 reads SGHTA; CDR2 reads FQGNSA. The J segment lost 2 bases and the V segment lost 1 base, leaving 8 bases of the junction unmatched. CDR3 DNA sequence: TGTGCCAGCAGCTTAGGGGGGGGGAGAGGACCCTACGAGCAGTACTTC. This gives the protein CASSLGGGRGPYEQYF.

This clonotype was detected only a few times. CDR3 bases: TGTGCCAGCAGCCCGGGACCCCGAGGGGTCGCAGATACGCAGTATTTT. This sequence encodes CASSPGPRGVADTQYF. The V gene is TRBV3-1, the J gene TRBJ2-3; D tentatively reads TRBD1 or TRBD2 (5 bases each). Germline V gives CDR1 LGHDT, CDR2 YNNKEL (reference sequence). The CDR3 sequence is 16 residues long. The V gene lost 4 bases and the J gene lost 4 bases, with 18 bases spanning the gap.

CDR3 sequence (DNA): TGCAGCGTCCTTTTGTGGGGGGCAGGAATCTATGGCTACACCTTC. This gives the protein CSVLLWGAGIYGYTF. The V gene is TRBV29-1, the J gene TRBJ1-2, with TRBD1 as a possible D gene (6 bases). Trimming shortened V by 6 bases and J by 4 bases, and 21 bases separated the two germline ends. This CDR3 has 15 residues. Germline CDR1 reads SQVTM; CDR2 reads ANQGSEA.

This clonotype occurred many times. V usage is TRBV18 and J usage is TRBJ2-7, with D possibly being TRBD2 (6 bases). Trimming left V 4 bases short and J 3 bases short, with 10 bases between. The V gene's germline CDR1 is KGHSH and CDR2 LQKENI. This CDR3 region has 13 residues. CDR3 bases: TGTGCCAGCTCACTCCACGGGGGCTACGAGCAGTACTTC. Translated: CASSLHGGYEQYF.

The rearrangement links TRBV3-1 to TRBJ1-1; 9 bases align to TRBD1. This CDR3 is built from 14 residues. The trim removed 4 bases at V and 6 bases at J, leaving 6 bases unmatched. Germline CDR1 LGHDT, CDR2 YNNKEL (reference sequence). DNA of the CDR3: TGTGCCAGCAGCCCCGGGACAGGGCTCGCTGAAGCTTTCTTT. It encodes CASSPGTGLAEAFF.

This clonotype was recorded many times. V usage is TRBV11-2 and J usage is TRBJ1-1, with a possible D match to TRBD1 (5 bases). This CDR3 is built from 13 residues. V was clipped by 4 bases and J by 4 bases, with 10 bases between them. In germline, CDR1 is SGHAT, CDR2 FQNNGV. The CDR3 bases are TGTGCCAGCAGCTCAGGCGGGGGCACTGAAGCTTTCTTT. Encoded protein: CASSSGGGTEAFF.

The V call is TRBV12-3 or TRBV12-4, the J call TRBJ2-3; a weak D match, TRBD2 (7 bases). The CDR3 runs 13 residues. The germline V and J ends were trimmed by 5 bases and 4 bases, with 10 bases remaining between them. The CDR3 DNA follows: TGTGCCAGCAGTCAAGGGGGGGCAGATACGCAGTATTTT. Residues: CASSQGGADTQYF.

Ten or more counts support this clonotype. The genes are TRBV7-9 and TRBJ2-7, with D uncertain. Germline V gene lookup returns CDR1 SEHNR and CDR2 FQNEAQ (reference sequence). There are 11 residues in the CDR3. V was clipped by 8 bases and J by 3 bases, with 8 bases between them. Here the CDR3 reads CASGIFYEQYV. The DNA for the CDR3 is TGTGCCAGCGGTATCTTCTACGAGCAGTACGTC.

This clonotype was seen only a few times. V and J are TRBV3-1 and TRBJ2-3; D remains ambiguous. Germline loops: CDR1 LGHDT, CDR2 YNNKEL (reference sequence). The V end was cut by 4 bases, the J end by 5 bases, with 19 bases between. This CDR3 spans 16 amino acids. CDR3 sequence: CASSPFSGQEKDTQYF. Here the CDR3 DNA reads TGTGCCAGCAGCCCATTCTCCGGGCAGGAGAAAGATACGCAGTATTTT.

This clonotype has more than one count but fewer than ten. The genes are TRBV2 and TRBJ1-5; 9 nucleotides align to TRBD1. V lost 6 bases to trimming and J lost 4 bases; unmatched junction nucleotides: 1. The CDR3 is made up of 13 amino acids. CDR1 and CDR2 from the germline V gene are SNHLY and FYNNEI. In DNA form, the CDR3 reads TGTGCCAGCAGAGGGACAGGGAATCAGCCCCAGCATTTT. This codes for CASRGTGNQPQHF. The full variable domain, with the rest looked up from reference TRBV2 and TRBJ1-5, is EPEVTQTPSHQVTQMGQEVILRCVPISNHLYFYWYRQILGQKVEFLVSFYNNEISEKSEIFDDQFSVERPDGSNFTLKIRSTKLEDSAMYFCASRGTGNQPQHFGDGTRLSIL.

This clonotype was detected many times. The rearrangement uses TRBV28 and TRBJ1-1; weak D call: TRBD1 (6 bases). The CDR3 totals 14 residues. The ends were cut back, 10 bases at V and 1 base at J, with 16 bases in the middle. Looked up from germline, CDR1 is MDHEN and CDR2 is SYDVKM. The CDR3 region has the DNA TGTGCCACCCTGGGCCCAGGGGCGAACACTGAAGCTTTCTTT. Translation: CATLGPGANTEAFF. The full variable domain, its missing parts supplied by reference TRBV28 and TRBJ1-1, is DVKVTQSSRYLVKRTGEKVFLECVQDMDHENMFWYRQDPGLGLRLIYFSYDVKMKEKGDIPEGYSVSREKKERFSLILESASTNQTSMYLCATLGPGANTEAFFGQGTRLTVV.